Shown below are 32 T cell receptor beta chains from a single sample sequenced in a study of blood T cell repertoires in COVID-19. Profiling relied on immunoSEQ multiplex PCR, and the TCRdb table lists in-frame clones only, not all of them. The table lists more than 85,000 clones, approximately 85% of them singletons. Source material: peripheral blood. All receptors derive from a human donor in a cohort sampled during active COVID-19.

V and J are TRBV25-1 and TRBJ1-2; D call uncertain. V lost 4 bases to trimming and J lost 4 bases, with 10 bases between them. This CDR3 comprises 13 residues. Looked up from germline, CDR1 is MGHDK and CDR2 is SYGVNS. In DNA, the CDR3 is TGTGCCAGCAGTGCGGGAAAAATCTATGGCTACACCTTC. Its protein is CASSAGKIYGYTF.

The V and J genes are TRBV18 and TRBJ2-1; maybe TRBD2 (5 bases). This CDR3 is 13 amino acids long. Germline values: CDR1 KGHSH, CDR2 LQKENI. The V and J ends lost 6 bases and 7 bases respectively, with 13 bases between them. Written as DNA, the CDR3 is TGTGCCAGCTCCGGACTTCGGGAAAATGAGCAGTTCTTC. It is translated as CASSGLRENEQFF.

The genes are TRBV25-1 and TRBJ1-2; D not resolved. Trimming pared 1 base from V and 8 bases from J, leaving 11 bases between. The CDR3 covers 13 residues. In germline, CDR1 is MGHDK, CDR2 SYGVNS. The DNA of the CDR3 is TGTGCCAGCAGTGAATCCGGGAAATGGGGCTACACCTTC. It specifies CASSESGKWGYTF.

This chain uses TRBV4-3 with TRBJ1-1; D is perhaps TRBD1 (6 bases). This CDR3 comprises 16 residues. Germline CDR1 reads LGHNA; CDR2 reads YSLEER. V was trimmed by 1 base and J by 2 bases, leaving 14 bases between them. In DNA, the CDR3 is TGCGCCAGCAGCCAAGGGGCAGGGGTGATAAACACTGAAGCTTTCTTT. Amino acids: CASSQGAGVINTEAFF.

The chain employs TRBV24-1 and TRBJ2-3; TRBD2 matches 7 bases. The CDR3 loop spans 15 amino acids. In germline, CDR1 is KGHDR, CDR2 SFDVKD. J was trimmed by 0 bases and V by 9 bases; bases with no gene match: 8. CDR3 loop: CATRRGEASTDTQYF. DNA of the CDR3: TGTGCCACCCGTCGGGGGGAAGCTAGCACAGATACGCAGTATTTT.

The V and J genes are TRBV6-4 and TRBJ2-7; TRBD2 matches 12 bases. In germline, CDR1 is MRHNA, CDR2 SNTAGT. Trimming cost V 5 bases and J 2 bases; bases outside gene matches: 19. The CDR3 consists of 20 residues. The CDR3 sequence is CASSLYIPGTSGSLTYEQYF. The DNA for the CDR3 is TGTGCCAGCAGTCTATATATTCCCGGGACTAGCGGGTCGCTAACCTACGAGCAGTACTTC.

The rearrangement uses TRBV4-3 and TRBJ2-7, with D perhaps TRBD1 (6 bases). CDR1 is LGHNA, CDR2 YSLEER, per germline. The CDR3 runs 13 residues. The V end lost 1 base, the J end lost 2 bases, and 6 bases lay between the germline ends. DNA for the CDR3: TGCGCCAGCAGCCAAGGACAGGCCTACGAGCAGTACTTC. Residues: CASSQGQAYEQYF.

The chain has TRBV5-1 and TRBJ2-5, with 8 positions matching TRBD2. The ends lost 5 bases at V and 0 bases at J; junction bases unmatched: 6. CDR3 length: 15 amino acids. Germline V lookup: CDR1 SGHRS, CDR2 YFSETQ. The DNA for the CDR3 is TGCGCCAGCAGTTCCCGGGGACTAGACCAAGAGACCCAGTACTTC. This gives the protein CASSSRGLDQETQYF.

The chain links TRBV19 to TRBJ1-3; D gene ambiguous. V lost 5 bases, J lost 4 bases, and 12 bases lay in between. In germline, CDR1 is LNHDA, CDR2 SQIVND (reference sequence). The CDR3 extends over 14 amino acids. The DNA of the CDR3 is TGTGCCAGTAGTTTTGCGGGTGACGGAAACACCATATATTTT. Translation: CASSFAGDGNTIYF.

This clone has more than one count but fewer than ten. The genes are TRBV7-9 and TRBJ1-6, with D hard to call. CDR3 length: 16 residues. Trimming shortened V by 2 bases and J by 10 bases, and 18 bases separated the two germline ends. Germline V gene sequence: CDR1 SEHNR, CDR2 FQNEAQ (reference sequence). As DNA, the CDR3 is TGTGCCAGCAGCTTATCCCATGCGGTTGCGAGATCACCCCTCCACTTT. Its translation: CASSLSHAVARSPLHF.

The V gene is TRBV7-8, the J gene TRBJ2-2; 9 bases map to TRBD1. Germline CDR1 and CDR2: SGHVS and FQNEAQ. V trimming: 8 bases; J trimming: 7 bases; junction bases outside the gene matches: 8. CDR3 size: 14 residues. The CDR3 here is CASSNRGQGGELFF. CDR3 DNA: TGTGCCAGCTCAAACAGGGGGCAAGGCGGGGAGCTGTTTTTT. The full variable domain, in which reference TRBV7-8 and TRBJ2-2 provide the parts outside the CDR3, is GAGVSQSPRYKVAKRGQDVALRCDPISGHVSLFWYQQALGQGPEFLTYFQNEAQLDKSGLPSDRFFAERPEGSVSTLKIQRTQQEDSAVYLCASSNRGQGGELFFGEGSRLTVL.

The rearrangement links TRBV5-4 to TRBJ2-1, with TRBD2 as a possible D gene (5 bases). Germline V gene sequence: CDR1 SGHNT, CDR2 YYREEE (reference sequence). V lost 4 bases and J 5 bases, leaving 13 bases between the germline ends. CDR3 length: 14 residues. CDR3 sequence reads: CASSILAVNNEQFF. DNA of the CDR3: TGTGCCAGCAGCATCCTAGCAGTAAACAATGAGCAGTTCTTC.

The V call is TRBV4-3, the J call TRBJ1-2, with D possibly TRBD1 on 5 matching bases. The CDR3 sequence is 14 residues long. Germline V gene sequence: CDR1 LGHNA, CDR2 YSLEER. Deletions cut 3 bases from V and 2 bases from J, with 10 bases between. Here the CDR3 reads CASSHLTGNYGYTF. The CDR3 DNA sequence: TGCGCCAGCAGCCACTTAACAGGAAACTATGGCTACACCTTC.

The rearrangement uses TRBV11-2 and TRBJ2-7; D is perhaps TRBD2 (6 bases). Germline V gene lookup returns CDR1 SGHAT and CDR2 FQNNGV. The V and J ends lost 5 bases and 0 bases respectively, with 14 bases between them. The CDR3 is 15 residues long. The CDR3 DNA reads as TGTGCCAGCAGCCGAGGGCGGGACCACTCCTACGAGCAGTACTTC. Its protein is CASSRGRDHSYEQYF.

This sequence joins TRBV6-2 or TRBV6-3 and TRBJ1-3; weak D call: TRBD1 (5 bases). The CDR3 loop spans 15 amino acids. Germline lookup yields CDR1 MNHEY and CDR2 SVGEGT. The germline V and J ends were trimmed by 5 bases and 0 bases, with 11 bases remaining between them. CDR3 DNA sequence: TGTGCCAGCAGTCGACAGCAGTACTCTGGAAACACCATATATTTT. Protein sequence: CASSRQQYSGNTIYF.

The CDR3 DNA reads TGTGCCAGCAGCTTTGTATACCGCCCTATCGAACAGATCAAAAACATTCAGTACTTC. This gives the protein CASSFVYRPIEQIKNIQYF. The genes are TRBV7-9 and TRBJ2-4; D not certain. Deletions cut 3 bases from V and 3 bases from J, with 24 bases between. Germline-derived CDR1 and CDR2 are SEHNR and FQNEAQ (reference sequence). This CDR3 region has 19 residues.

V usage is TRBV7-6 and J usage is TRBJ2-1; TRBD2 matches at 8 bases. V lost 5 bases, J lost 5 bases, and 8 bases stayed unmatched. The CDR3 spans 15 residues. Germline V gene sequence: CDR1 SGHVS, CDR2 FNYEAQ. In DNA form, the CDR3 reads TGTGCCAGCAGCCTGCTGACTAGCGCCCACAATGAGCAGTTCTTC. It codes for CASSLLTSAHNEQFF.

This clone was observed once. V is TRBV4-2 and J is TRBJ2-4; TRBD1 matches at 10 bases. Germline V gene sequence: CDR1 LGHNA, CDR2 YNFKEQ. The CDR3 contains 19 residues. V dropped 1 base and J dropped 1; count of bases not matched to a gene: 10. The CDR3 DNA follows: TGTGCCAGCAGCCAAGCCCCCGGGACAGGGGAGGGGGCCAAAAACATTCAGTACTTC. Residues: CASSQAPGTGEGAKNIQYF.

The V and J genes are TRBV9 and TRBJ1-5; 7 nucleotides line up with TRBD1. V shed 2 bases, J shed 0 bases, and the junction held 2 bases outside the gene matches. Germline lookup yields CDR1 SGDLS and CDR2 YYNGEE. CDR3 size: 15 residues. CDR3 in DNA: TGTGCCAGCAGCGTCTCAGGGGGTAGCAATCAGCCCCAGCATTTT. The encoded protein is CASSVSGGSNQPQHF.

The rearrangement uses TRBV4-1 and TRBJ1-1; 9 bases are a match to TRBD1. Trimming removed 1 base from V and 4 bases from J; junction bases left unmatched: 13. Germline V gene data show CDR1 as MGHRA and CDR2 as YSYEKL. The CDR3 contains 18 residues. CDR3 in amino acids: CASSQVLLTGGLPTEAFF. The CDR3 DNA sequence: TGCGCCAGCAGCCAAGTTCTTCTAACAGGGGGCTTACCCACTGAAGCTTTCTTT.

The genes are TRBV6-2 or TRBV6-3 and TRBJ2-4; TRBD1 matches at 7 bases. CDR1 and CDR2 from the germline V gene are MNHEY and SVGEGT. This CDR3 spans 13 amino acids. The ends lost 5 bases at V and 8 bases at J; junction bases unmatched: 6. DNA for the CDR3: TGTGCCAGCAGTCTCGATGGACAGGACATTCAGTACTTC. This codes for CASSLDGQDIQYF.

The V gene is TRBV19, the J gene TRBJ1-2; the D is unclear. The germline V and J ends were trimmed by 3 bases and 2 bases, with 7 bases remaining between them. CDR3 length: 13 amino acids. CDR1 LNHDA and CDR2 SQIVND come from the germline V gene (reference sequence). DNA of the CDR3: TGTGCCAGTAGTATGGGCAGAAACTATGGCTACACCTTC. This encodes CASSMGRNYGYTF.

The rearrangement links TRBV10-3 to TRBJ2-5; D is perhaps TRBD2 (6 bases). This CDR3 has 14 residues. CDR1 is ENHRY and CDR2 is SYGVKD in the germline V gene. Trimming took off 4 bases at V and 2 bases at J, with 11 bases between the two ends. DNA for the CDR3: TGTGCCATCAGTGCGGGGCGGGAACAAGAGACCCAGTACTTC. It is translated as CAISAGREQETQYF.

The chain has TRBV30 and TRBJ2-1; the D gene is possibly TRBD2 (5 bases). V was pared by 2 bases and J by 6 bases, with 8 bases between. The CDR3 length is 12 residues. Germline V gene data show CDR1 as GTSNPN and CDR2 as SVGIG (reference sequence). Here the CDR3 DNA reads TGTGCCTGGAGTCCCCGGGGCAATGAGCAGTTCTTC. Encoded protein: CAWSPRGNEQFF. The full variable domain, completed using reference TRBV30 and TRBJ2-1, is SQTIHQWPATLVQPVGSPLSLECTVEGTSNPNLYWYRQAAGRGLQLLFYSVGIGQISSEVPQNLSASRPQDRQFILSSKKLLLSDSGFYLCAWSPRGNEQFFGPGTRLTVL.

This chain links TRBV7-9 with TRBJ2-3, with 7 bases fitting TRBD2. V was clipped by 2 bases and J by 5 bases; unmatched bases: 10. Germline CDR1 SEHNR, CDR2 FQNEAQ (reference sequence). The CDR3 totals 16 residues. The CDR3 sequence is CASSLRRASGEDTQYF. For the CDR3, the DNA is TGTGCCAGCAGCTTAAGAAGGGCTAGCGGCGAAGATACGCAGTATTTT. The entire variable domain, with the rest obtained from reference TRBV7-9 and TRBJ2-3, is as follows: DTGVSQNPRHKITKRGQNVTFRCDPISEHNRLYWYRQTLGQGPEFLTYFQNEAQLEKSRLLSDRFSAERPKGSFSTLEIQRTEQGDSAMYLCASSLRRASGEDTQYFGPGTRLTVL.

This chain joins TRBV29-1 and TRBJ1-4; D is unresolved. Germline V gives CDR1 SQVTM, CDR2 ANQGSEA. The CDR3 is 12 amino acids. The V end was cut by 4 bases, the J end by 6 bases, with 9 bases between. The chain's CDR3 is CSVGGGDEKLFF. As DNA, the CDR3 is TGCAGCGTTGGAGGAGGAGATGAAAAACTGTTTTTT. Looking up the rest from reference TRBV29-1 and TRBJ1-4 gives the full variable domain: SAVISQKPSRDICQRGTSLTIQCQVDSQVTMMFWYRQQPGQSLTLIATANQGSEATYESGFVIDKFPISRPNLTFSTLTVSNMSPEDSSIYLCSVGGGDEKLFFGSGTQLSVL.

The chain combines TRBV27 with TRBJ2-5, with D possibly TRBD2 on 6 matching bases. The CDR3 sequence is 11 residues long. V shed 3 bases and J shed 7 bases, with 6 bases lying between them. Germline values: CDR1 MNHEY, CDR2 SMNVEV (reference sequence). CDR3 DNA sequence: TGTGCCAGCAGTTTGCGGGGGACCCAGTACTTC. It yields the protein CASSLRGTQYF.

This clone was recorded once. The genes are TRBV6-5 and TRBJ2-7; D perhaps matches TRBD1 (6 bases). Germline V CDR1 and CDR2: MNHEY, SVGAGI. V was trimmed by 1 base and J by 6 bases, leaving 10 bases between them. CDR3 length: 13 residues. CDR3 nucleotides: TGTGCCAGCAGTTACTTACAGGGTGCCGAGCAGTACTTC. Translation: CASSYLQGAEQYF.

The V gene is TRBV4-3, the J gene TRBJ1-1, with 7 positions matching TRBD1. Looked up from germline, CDR1 is LGHNA and CDR2 is YSLEER. The CDR3 is 15 amino acids. Trimming cost V 4 bases and J 0 bases; bases outside gene matches: 5. CDR3 loop: CASSRAGTVNTEAFF. The CDR3 bases are TGCGCCAGCAGCCGAGCCGGGACAGTGAACACTGAAGCTTTCTTT.

V gene TRBV3-1 (or the pseudogene TRBV3-2) combines with J gene TRBJ2-3; TRBD2 aligns across 8 bases. Germline assignment: CDR1 LGHDT and CDR2 YNNKEL (reference sequence). The J segment lost 1 base and the V segment lost 2 bases, leaving 5 bases of the junction unmatched. The CDR3 totals 16 residues. As DNA, the CDR3 is TGTGCCAGCAGCCAATGGCGGGGGGCCCGCACAGATACGCAGTATTTT. Its translation is CASSQWRGARTDTQYF.

The chain is built from TRBV4-1 and TRBJ2-7; D gene uncertain. From germline, CDR1 is MGHRA and CDR2 YSYEKL. This CDR3 contains 14 residues. Trimming pared 0 bases from V and 7 bases from J, leaving 13 bases between. In DNA form, the CDR3 reads TGCGCCAGCAGCCAAGATATCGGGTATGGGGAGCAGTACTTC. This encodes CASSQDIGYGEQYF.

This chain uses TRBV15 with TRBJ1-5; weak D call: TRBD1 (6 bases). Germline CDR1 and CDR2: LNHNV and YYDKDF (reference sequence). The CDR3 contains 15 residues. V was trimmed by 1 base and J by 3 bases, leaving 10 bases between them. The CDR3 protein is CATSRAGQSNQPQHF. The CDR3 DNA is TGTGCCACCAGCAGAGCCGGACAGTCCAATCAGCCCCAGCATTTT.